The TCR beta chain under discussion was sequenced for a study of human T cells and chemical hapten exposure. Study background: Patients, chiefly female, had alopecia areata, totalis or universalis.

Concerning this clonotype: The antigen remains unidentified.

TCRdb re-called the RACE reads through MiXCR, storing one row per CDR3 protein. The sample yields some 200,000 distinct CDR3 sequences, about a fifth seen once. The germline gives CDR1 SGDLS, CDR2 YYNGEE. V shed 0 bases and J shed 2 bases, with 9 bases lying between them. The CDR3 runs to 14 residues. Study-wide results and caveats: Expanded TCRs clustered into significantly more large CDR3 similarity groups than controls, the analysis revealed.

Time point of the sample: patch test 1, 2 weeks after DPC sensitization. Stated treatment: therapeutic diphenylcyclopropenone sensitization with weekly scalp DPC. The total RNA was obtained from whole blood that was not fractionated. The source was whole blood, collected in connection with sensitization to the hapten diphenylcyclopropenone (DPC). This TCR was sampled from a woman in her fifties or sixties with alopecia areata. Some clones in this sample may be carry-over from other donors' samples. The genes are TRBV9 and TRBJ2-7; D unclear. The CDR3 nucleotides are TGTGCCAGCAGCGTAGGAGCGCGACCCTACGAGCAGTACTTC. It specifies CASSVGARPYEQYF.